Presented here are 18 T cell receptor beta chains from one specimen sequenced in a study of blood T cell repertoires in COVID-19 (dated by TCRdb to between 2020 and 2021). Libraries were constructed by the immunoSEQ multiplex PCR assay. TCRdb provides this immuneACCESS table in a form limited to in-frame rearrangements. Some clones are lacking; in checked studies, under half of them reflect an unresolved V gene, and why the rest are absent is not known. This sample is represented by around 250,000 clones; roughly 89% of them were singletons. The ten largest account for about 2.1% of the sample. The sequenced sample was peripheral blood. All receptors come from a woman aged 55-70 years with COVID-19, enrolled during active disease.

The chain employs TRBV7-3 and TRBJ2-2; 13 bases are a match to TRBD2. V shed 5 bases and J 6 bases; nucleotides not matched to a gene: 6. CDR3 length: 16 residues. Germline V CDR1 and CDR2: SGHTA, FQGTGA. This CDR3 reads CASSRQGLAGPGELFF. The CDR3 region has the DNA TGTGCCAGCAGCCGCCAGGGACTAGCGGGGCCCGGGGAGCTGTTTTTT.

V and J are TRBV11-3 and TRBJ2-5, with D unclear. CDR3 length: 13 residues. V was clipped by 1 base and J by 4 bases, with 7 bases between them. Germline-derived CDR1 and CDR2 are SGHNT and YENEEA. The CDR3 coding sequence is TGTGCCAGCAGCTTAGGAGTTAGAGAGACCCAGTACTTC. Translating gives CASSLGVRETQYF. Full variable domain (remainder filled in from reference TRBV11-3 and TRBJ2-5): EAGVVQSPRYKIIEKKQPVAFWCNPISGHNTLYWYLQNLGQGPELLIRYENEEAVDDSQLPKDRFSAERLKGVDSTLKIQPAELGDSAVYLCASSLGVRETQYFGPGTRLLVL.

This chain connects TRBV12-3 or TRBV12-4 to TRBJ2-7; possible D gene TRBD1, 6 bases. The CDR3 length is 12 residues. V lost 4 bases and J lost 6, with 10 bases in between. The CDR3 bases are TGTGCCAGCAGTTCGACAGGTACCGAGCAGTACTTC. This codes for CASSSTGTEQYF.

The chain couples TRBV4-2 to TRBJ2-3; 14 bases line up with TRBD2. Looked up from germline, CDR1 is LGHNA and CDR2 is YNFKEQ. The CDR3 has 19 residues. Trimming cost V 3 bases and J 6 bases; bases outside gene matches: 14. The CDR3 region is CASSHVWTSGGPRLDTQYF. As DNA, the CDR3 is TGTGCCAGCAGCCACGTATGGACTAGCGGGGGGCCAAGGCTGGATACGCAGTATTTT.

V gene TRBV19 combines with J gene TRBJ1-1; D is possibly TRBD1 (6 bases). Deletions cut 5 bases from V and 2 bases from J, with 12 bases between. Germline-derived CDR1 and CDR2 are LNHDA and SQIVND (reference sequence). The CDR3 totals 14 residues. The CDR3 reads CASSANRANTEAFF. CDR3 sequence (DNA): TGTGCCAGTAGTGCAAACAGGGCAAACACTGAAGCTTTCTTT.

The rearrangement links TRBV6-5 to TRBJ1-2; D not resolved. V was pared by 8 bases and J by 3 bases, with 13 bases between. This CDR3 contains 13 residues. The germline V gene has CDR1 MNHEY and CDR2 SVGAGI. Here the CDR3 reads CASARARDYGYTF. DNA of the CDR3: TGTGCCAGCGCGAGGGCGCGGGACTATGGCTACACCTTC.

As DNA, the CDR3 is TGTGCCTGGAGGCGCCGGACAGGGGGAGGTTATGGCTACACCTTC. This translates into CAWRRRTGGGYGYTF. The genes are TRBV30 and TRBJ1-2; 10 bases are a match to TRBD1. This CDR3 contains 15 residues. Germline V gene lookup returns CDR1 GTSNPN and CDR2 SVGIG (reference sequence). V was clipped by 3 bases and J by 5 bases; unmatched bases: 9.

This clone turned up a few times. This chain joins TRBV18 and TRBJ1-1; 8 bases fit TRBD1. Losses at the gene ends were 3 bases for V and 4 bases for J; bases not matched to a gene: 7. CDR1 and CDR2 from the germline V gene are KGHSH and LQKENI. The CDR3 covers 15 residues. The CDR3 protein is CASSPRTGRPTEAFF. The CDR3 DNA follows: TGTGCCAGCTCACCCCGGACAGGGCGGCCCACTGAAGCTTTCTTT.

The chain uses TRBV5-4 and TRBJ1-2, with 10 bases identical to TRBD1. Per germline, CDR1 SGHNT and CDR2 YYREEE (reference sequence). This CDR3 is 15 amino acids long. The V segment lost 0 bases and the J segment 4 bases; nucleotides outside the gene matches: 3. CDR3 DNA: TGTGCCAGCAGCTTGGGACAGGGGGCGATCTATGGCTACACCTTC. It translates to CASSLGQGAIYGYTF.

The V call is TRBV6-2 or TRBV6-3, the J call TRBJ1-4, with 7 bases fitting TRBD1. After removal of 2 bases from V and 10 bases from J, the junction contained 4 bases not matched to a gene. This CDR3 is 13 amino acids long. Germline V gene data show CDR1 as MNHEY and CDR2 as SVGEGT. The CDR3 reads CASSYEGTAKLFF. The CDR3 DNA reads TGTGCCAGCAGTTACGAGGGGACAGCAAAACTGTTTTTT.

The chain recombines TRBV9 with TRBJ1-1, with D uncertain. Germline V gene data show CDR1 as SGDLS and CDR2 as YYNGEE. CDR3 size: 13 residues. With 3 bases removed from V and 5 bases from J, the gap between germline ends came to 11 bases. The CDR3 loop reads CASSASQWTEAFF. CDR3 bases: TGTGCCAGCAGCGCCAGTCAGTGGACTGAAGCTTTCTTT. The variable domain in full, with the rest retrieved from reference TRBV9 and TRBJ1-1, is DSGVTQTPKHLITATGQRVTLRCSPRSGDLSVYWYQQSLDQGLQFLIQYYNGEERAKGNILERFSAQQFPDLHSELNLSSLELGDSALYFCASSASQWTEAFFGQGTRLTVV.

This sequence joins TRBV20-1 and TRBJ2-1; D remains unclear. The CDR3 is 11 amino acids. Trimming cost V 3 bases and J 5 bases, with 5 bases left between them. The germline V gene encodes CDR1 DFQATT and CDR2 SNEGSKA (reference sequence). In nucleotides, the CDR3 is TGCAGTGCTAGCCCTAACAATGAGCAGTTCTTC. It translates to CSASPNNEQFF.

CDR3 sequence: CASSLDRGVSYGYTF. Here the CDR3 DNA reads TGTGCCAGCAGCTTGGACAGGGGAGTTTCCTATGGCTACACCTTC. The rearrangement uses TRBV5-4 and TRBJ1-2; 7 nucleotides align to TRBD1. With V trimmed by 0 bases and J by 4 bases, 6 bases remained unmatched. CDR1 is SGHNT and CDR2 is YYREEE in the germline V gene (reference sequence). The CDR3 extends over 15 amino acids.

This chain connects TRBV18 to TRBJ2-2, with D possibly TRBD1 on 6 matching bases. Germline V gives CDR1 KGHSH, CDR2 LQKENI. This CDR3 comprises 16 residues. Trimming shortened V by 3 bases and J by 1 base, and 12 bases separated the two germline ends. The CDR3 nucleotides are TGTGCCAGCTCACCGACGACAGGAGGGAACACCGGGGAGCTGTTTTTT. This sequence encodes CASSPTTGGNTGELFF.

This clone was counted a single time. This chain uses TRBV4-3 with TRBJ2-2; no definite D call. From germline, CDR1 is LGHNA and CDR2 YSLEER. The CDR3 is 16 amino acids. V shed 1 base and J shed 4 bases, with 13 bases lying between them. CDR3 in amino acids: CASSQALRQVTGELFF. The CDR3 nucleotides are TGCGCCAGCAGCCAAGCTTTACGACAAGTCACCGGGGAGCTGTTTTTT.

V and J are TRBV28 and TRBJ2-3, with 13 bases matching TRBD2. The CDR3 is 14 residues long. V trimming: 10 bases; J trimming: 3 bases; junction bases outside the gene matches: 4. Germline-derived CDR1 and CDR2 are MDHEN and SYDVKM. The CDR3 protein is CATTTSGGTDTQYF. The CDR3 DNA reads TGTGCCACTACGACTAGCGGGGGGACAGATACGCAGTATTTT.

The chain is built from TRBV9 and TRBJ2-3; the match to TRBD1 covers 9 bases. Germline CDR1 and CDR2: SGDLS and YYNGEE. The CDR3 consists of 14 residues. With 4 bases clipped from V and 5 bases from J, the junction kept 5 bases outside the gene matches. CDR3 amino acids: CASSLGTGIDTQYF. Written as DNA, the CDR3 is TGTGCCAGCAGCCTCGGGACAGGGATAGATACGCAGTATTTT. The variable domain in full, completed from reference TRBV9 and TRBJ2-3, reads DSGVTQTPKHLITATGQRVTLRCSPRSGDLSVYWYQQSLDQGLQFLIQYYNGEERAKGNILERFSAQQFPDLHSELNLSSLELGDSALYFCASSLGTGIDTQYFGPGTRLTVL.

This chain joins TRBV15 and TRBJ1-3; D gene uncertain. Trimming removed 0 bases at V and 2 bases at J, with 8 bases between. Germline CDR1 and CDR2: LNHNV and YYDKDF (reference sequence). The CDR3 contains 15 residues. The CDR3 nucleotides are TGTGCCACCAGCAGAGATCCAGGCGCTGGAAACACCATATATTTT. Translated, it gives CATSRDPGAGNTIYF.